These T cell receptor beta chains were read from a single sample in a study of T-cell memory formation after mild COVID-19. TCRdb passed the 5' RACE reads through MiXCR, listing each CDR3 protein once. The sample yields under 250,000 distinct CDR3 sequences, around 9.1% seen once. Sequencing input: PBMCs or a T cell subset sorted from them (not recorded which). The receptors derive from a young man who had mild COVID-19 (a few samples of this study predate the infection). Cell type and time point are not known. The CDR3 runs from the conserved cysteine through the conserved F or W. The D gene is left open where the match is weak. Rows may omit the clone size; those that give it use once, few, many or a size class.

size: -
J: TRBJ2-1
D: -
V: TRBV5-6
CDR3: CASSLAGLASSYNEQFF
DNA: TGTGCCAGCAGCTTGGCCGGACTCGCGAGCTCCTACAATGAGCAGTTCTTC

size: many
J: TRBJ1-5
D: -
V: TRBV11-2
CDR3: CASSLPQDRPMVFPQHF
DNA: TGTGCCAGCAGCTTACCACAAGACCGCCCTATGGTTTTTCCCCAGCATTTT

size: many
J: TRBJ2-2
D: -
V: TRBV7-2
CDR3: CASSLGQPTNTGELFF
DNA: TGTGCCAGCAGCTTAGGACAGCCAACGAACACCGGGGAGCTGTTTTTT

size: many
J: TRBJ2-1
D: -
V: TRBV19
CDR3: CASPGAFLGSYNEQFF
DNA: TGTGCCAGTCCAGGGGCATTCCTAGGCTCCTACAATGAGCAGTTCTTC

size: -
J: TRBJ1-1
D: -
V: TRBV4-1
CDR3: CASSQVPAREFEAFF
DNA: TGCGCCAGCAGCCAAGTTCCGGCGAGGGAGTTCGAAGCTTTCTTT

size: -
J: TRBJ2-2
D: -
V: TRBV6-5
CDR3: CASSYSRQANTGELFF
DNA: TGTGCCAGCAGTTACTCGAGACAGGCGAACACCGGGGAGCTGTTTTTT

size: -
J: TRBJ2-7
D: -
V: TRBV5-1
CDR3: CARTFYEQYF
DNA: TGCGCCCGCACCTTCTACGAGCAGTACTTC

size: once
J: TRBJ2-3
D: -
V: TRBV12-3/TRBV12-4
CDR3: CASSSRGGSDTQYF
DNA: TGTGCCAGCAGTTCCCGTGGGGGGTCCGATACGCAGTATTTT

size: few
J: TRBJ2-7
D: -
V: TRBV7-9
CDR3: CASSLDSPTVYF
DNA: TGTGCCAGCAGCTTAGACAGTCCCACTGTTTACTTC

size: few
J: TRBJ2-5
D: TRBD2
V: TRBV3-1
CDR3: CASSQLAGAEETQYF
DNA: TGTGCCAGCAGCCAACTAGCGGGGGCGGAAGAGACCCAGTACTTC

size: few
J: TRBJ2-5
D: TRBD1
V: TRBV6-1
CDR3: CASSVRDREETQYF
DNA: TGTGCCAGCAGTGTTCGGGACAGGGAAGAGACCCAGTACTTC

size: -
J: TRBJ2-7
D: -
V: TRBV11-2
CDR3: CASSRLSRRSYEQYF
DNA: TGTGCCAGCAGCCGACTCTCGAGGAGAAGTTACGAGCAGTACTTC

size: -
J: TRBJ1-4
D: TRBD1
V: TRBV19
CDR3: CASSRPYRGTNEKLFF
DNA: TGTGCCAGTAGTCGCCCCTACAGGGGAACTAATGAAAAACTGTTTTTT

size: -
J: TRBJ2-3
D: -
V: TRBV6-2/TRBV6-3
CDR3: CASSYSSSGTDTQYF
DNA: TGTGCCAGCAGTTACTCGTCAAGCGGCACAGATACGCAGTATTTT

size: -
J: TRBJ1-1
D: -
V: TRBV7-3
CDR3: CASSLGGAGKNTEAFF
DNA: TGTGCCAGCAGCTTAGGGGGGGCAGGCAAGAACACTGAAGCTTTCTTT

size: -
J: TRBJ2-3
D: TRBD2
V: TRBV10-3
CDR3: CAVSSGGLTDTQYF
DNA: TGTGCCGTCTCTAGCGGGGGTCTCACAGATACGCAGTATTTT

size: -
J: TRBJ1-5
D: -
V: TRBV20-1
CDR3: CSARIRVLQPQHF
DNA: TGCAGTGCTAGGATCAGGGTTTTACAGCCCCAGCATTTT

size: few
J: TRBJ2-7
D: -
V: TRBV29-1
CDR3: CTVTGSSYEQYF
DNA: TGCACCGTTACAGGGAGCTCCTACGAGCAGTACTTC

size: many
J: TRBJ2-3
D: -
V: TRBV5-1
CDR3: CASSLGGAPTDTQYF
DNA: TGCGCCAGCAGCTTGGGAGGGGCCCCAACAGATACGCAGTATTTT

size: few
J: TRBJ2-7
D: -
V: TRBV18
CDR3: CASSPAGTGTYEQYF
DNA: TGTGCCAGCTCCCCCGCCGGGACTGGGACCTACGAGCAGTACTTC

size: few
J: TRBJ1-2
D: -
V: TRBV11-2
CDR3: CASELRGDQTGYTF
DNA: TGTGCCAGCGAGCTTAGGGGAGACCAAACAGGCTACACCTTC

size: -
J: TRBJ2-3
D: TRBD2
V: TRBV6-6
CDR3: CASRGGLAGVATQYF
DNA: TGTGCCAGCAGAGGGGGACTAGCGGGGGTGGCTACGCAGTATTTT

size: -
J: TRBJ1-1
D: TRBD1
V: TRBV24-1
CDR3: CATRGTGANSGEAFF
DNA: TGTGCCACCAGGGGGACAGGGGCCAATTCGGGTGAAGCTTTCTTT

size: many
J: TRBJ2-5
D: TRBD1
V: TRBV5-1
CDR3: CASSWDRVKETQYF
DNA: TGCGCCAGCAGCTGGGACAGGGTAAAGGAGACCCAGTACTTC

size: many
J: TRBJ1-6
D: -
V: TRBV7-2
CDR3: CASSFSGQTNSPLHF
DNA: TGTGCCAGCAGCTTTTCCGGACAGACGAATTCACCCCTCCACTTT

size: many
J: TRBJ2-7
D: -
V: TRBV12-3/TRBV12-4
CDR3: CASSFPGGYEQYF
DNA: TGTGCCAGCAGTTTCCCAGGGGGGTACGAGCAGTACTTC

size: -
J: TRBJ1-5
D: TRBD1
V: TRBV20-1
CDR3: CSARDRRLGNQPQHF
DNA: TGCAGTGCCAGGGACAGGAGGTTGGGCAATCAGCCCCAGCATTTT

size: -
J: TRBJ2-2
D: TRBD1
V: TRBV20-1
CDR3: CSAADRGNTGELFF
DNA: TGCAGTGCCGCGGACAGGGGGAACACCGGGGAGCTGTTTTTT

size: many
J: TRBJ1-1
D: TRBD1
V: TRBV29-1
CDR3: CSVGGAWTGDFNTEAFF
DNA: TGCAGCGTTGGGGGAGCGTGGACAGGGGATTTTAACACTGAAGCTTTCTTT

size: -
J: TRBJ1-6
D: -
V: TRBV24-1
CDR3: CATSQGNSPLHF
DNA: TGTGCCACCAGTCAGGGGAATTCACCCCTCCACTTT

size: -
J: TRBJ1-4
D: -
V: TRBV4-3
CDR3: CASSQAERSFEKLFF
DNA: TGCGCCAGCAGCCAAGCAGAAAGATCTTTCGAAAAACTGTTTTTT

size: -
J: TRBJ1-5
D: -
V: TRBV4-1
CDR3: CASSQGWGGNQPQHF
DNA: TGCGCCAGCAGCCAAGGTTGGGGGGGGAACCAGCCCCAGCATTTT

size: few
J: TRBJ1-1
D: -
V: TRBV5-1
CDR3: CASSLGPTVMNTEAFF
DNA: TGCGCCAGCAGCTTGGGACCGACGGTTATGAACACTGAAGCTTTCTTT

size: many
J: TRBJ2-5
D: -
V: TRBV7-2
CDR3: CASSPGIDKETQYF
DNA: TGTGCCAGCAGCCCCGGCATTGATAAAGAGACCCAGTACTTC

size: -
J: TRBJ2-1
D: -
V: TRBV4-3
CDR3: CASSLGGGTYNEQFF
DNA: TGCGCCAGCAGCCTAGGTGGCGGGACCTACAATGAGCAGTTCTTC

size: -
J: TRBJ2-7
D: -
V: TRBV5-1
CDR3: CASSLLASGREQYF
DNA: TGCGCCAGCAGCTTGTTGGCCTCAGGAAGGGAGCAGTACTTC

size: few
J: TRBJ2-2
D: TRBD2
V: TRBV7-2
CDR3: CASSGTSGGTNTGELFF
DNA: TGTGCCAGCAGCGGTACTAGCGGGGGGACAAACACCGGGGAGCTGTTTTTT

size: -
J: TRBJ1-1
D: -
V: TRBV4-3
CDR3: CASRPGRVNTEAFF
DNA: TGCGCCAGCAGACCTGGCAGAGTAAACACTGAAGCTTTCTTT

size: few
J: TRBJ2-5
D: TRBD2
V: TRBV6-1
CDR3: CASSEFSGGVSQYF
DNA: TGTGCCAGCAGTGAATTTAGCGGGGGGGTTTCCCAGTACTTC

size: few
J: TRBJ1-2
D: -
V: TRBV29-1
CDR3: CSVWQGNNYGYTF
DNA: TGCAGCGTTTGGCAGGGAAACAACTATGGCTACACCTTC

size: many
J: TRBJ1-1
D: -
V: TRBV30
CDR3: CAWSVEGNTEAFF
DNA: TGTGCCTGGAGTGTTGAGGGCAACACTGAAGCTTTCTTT

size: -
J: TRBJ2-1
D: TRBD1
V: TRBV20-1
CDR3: CSALQQGKVHNEQFF
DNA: TGCAGTGCGCTACAACAGGGGAAAGTCCACAATGAGCAGTTCTTC

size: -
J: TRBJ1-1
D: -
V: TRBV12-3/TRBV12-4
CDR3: CASSLETEAFF
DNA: TGTGCCAGCAGTTTAGAGACTGAAGCTTTCTTT

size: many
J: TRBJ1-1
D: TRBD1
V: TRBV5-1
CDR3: CASRNWIRQGAPEAFF
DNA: TGCGCCAGCAGGAATTGGATTCGACAGGGGGCCCCTGAAGCTTTCTTT

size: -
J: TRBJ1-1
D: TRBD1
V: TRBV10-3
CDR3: CAIRKTGGNTEAFF
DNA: TGTGCCATCAGGAAGACAGGGGGTAATACTGAAGCTTTCTTT

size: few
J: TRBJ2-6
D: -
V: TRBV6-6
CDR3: CASSYQRNSGANVLTF
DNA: TGTGCCAGCAGTTACCAACGGAACTCTGGGGCCAACGTCCTGACTTTC

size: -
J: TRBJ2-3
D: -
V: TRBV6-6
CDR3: CASSFRISTDTQYF
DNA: TGTGCCAGCAGCTTCCGGATCAGCACAGATACGCAGTATTTT

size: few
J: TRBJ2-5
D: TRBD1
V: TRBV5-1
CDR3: CASSPYRGLGETQYF
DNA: TGCGCCAGCAGCCCCTACAGGGGGCTAGGAGAGACCCAGTACTTC

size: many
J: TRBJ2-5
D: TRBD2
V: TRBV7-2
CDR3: CASRSLAGGETQYF
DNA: TGTGCCAGCAGGTCCCTGGCGGGGGGGGAGACCCAGTACTTC

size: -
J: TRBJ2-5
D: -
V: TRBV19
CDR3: CASTLTGSPETQYF
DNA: TGTGCCAGTACCCTAACAGGGTCCCCAGAGACCCAGTACTTC

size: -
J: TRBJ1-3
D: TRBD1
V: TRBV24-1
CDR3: CATSDGQGRNTIYF
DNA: TGTGCCACCAGTGATGGACAGGGGAGAAACACCATATATTTT